Below are 29 T cell receptor beta chains sequenced from a single sample in a study of T cells in Graves' hyperthyroidism and ophthalmopathy (dated by TCRdb to the late 2010s). The method was multiplex PCR. The reads were generated on an Illumina HiSeq 2000. TCR beta CDR3 regions were amplified from RNA transcripts. A first-round RT-PCR of the TCR CDR3 used the HTBI primer set with the Qiagen OneStep RT-PCR kit. Using fastp trimming at Q25 and MiXCR clonotype assembly, TCRdb reanalyzed the public sequencing data and kept in-frame beta chains. Rows are unified per CDR3 protein, each entry keeping the most common DNA and genes. Counted in this sample were about 360,000 distinct CDR3 sequences; approximately 13% of them appeared once. The top ten constitute around a tenth of the sample. The specimen sequenced was blood. These receptors were collected from a woman between 18 and 29 years old with Graves' hyperthyroidism.

This clonotype has a count of ten or more. V gene TRBV3-1 combines with J gene TRBJ1-1; D is ambiguous. The length of the CDR3 is 14 residues. The V gene lost 4 bases and the J gene lost 8 bases, with 17 bases spanning the gap. In germline, CDR1 is LGHDT, CDR2 YNNKEL (reference sequence). The DNA for the CDR3 is TGTGCCAGCAGCCCAATTGGGGAAGCAGCCGAAGCTTTCTTT. Amino acid sequence: CASSPIGEAAEAFF.

The chain joins TRBV20-1 to TRBJ1-1, with D maybe TRBD1 (5 bases). The CDR3 consists of 15 residues. V was trimmed by 0 bases and J by 0 bases, leaving 11 bases between them. Germline V gene data show CDR1 as DFQATT and CDR2 as SNEGSKA (reference sequence). The CDR3 protein is CSARDPKQVNTEAFF. The CDR3, as DNA: TGCAGTGCTAGAGATCCTAAACAGGTGAACACTGAAGCTTTCTTT.

This clonotype was observed a few times. The rearrangement joins TRBV24-1 to TRBJ2-2; tentative D call: TRBD1 (6 bases). The CDR3 contains 15 residues. Germline V lookup: CDR1 KGHDR, CDR2 SFDVKD. The V end lost 1 base, the J end lost 6 bases, and 11 bases lay between the germline ends. This CDR3 reads CATSDFGQLPGELFF. DNA for the CDR3: TGTGCCACCAGTGATTTCGGACAGCTACCCGGGGAGCTGTTTTTT.

This clonotype came up many times. The CDR3 DNA reads TGTGCCAGCAGTTTTACGGGACGGGTTGAGCAGTACTTC. Encoded protein: CASSFTGRVEQYF. This rearrangement joins TRBV12-3 or TRBV12-4 to TRBJ2-7; D is tentatively TRBD1 or TRBD2 (5 bases each). Trimming stripped 3 bases from V and 7 bases from J, with 13 bases between. The CDR3 is 13 amino acids.

The J gene is TRBJ2-7, the V gene TRBV5-5; 7 bases are shared with TRBD2. Trimming removed 0 bases from V and 4 bases from J; junction bases left unmatched: 10. The CDR3 contains 16 residues. Germline V CDR1 and CDR2: SGHKS, YYEKEE (reference sequence). CDR3 nucleotide sequence: TGTGCCAGCAGCTTGGGGTCATGGCGGGAGAGGTACGAGCAGTACTTC. This gives the protein CASSLGSWRERYEQYF.

This clonotype was picked up many times. The chain has TRBV19 and TRBJ1-1; 7 nucleotides align to TRBD1. Germline CDR1 LNHDA, CDR2 SQIVND (reference sequence). The length of the CDR3 is 13 residues. With 3 bases clipped from V and 3 bases from J, the junction kept 1 base outside the gene matches. CDR3 loop: CASSIDRDTEAFF. The CDR3 nucleotides read TGTGCCAGTAGTATCGACAGGGACACTGAAGCTTTCTTT. The full variable domain, rest sourced from reference TRBV19 and TRBJ1-1, is DGGITQSPKYLFRKEGQNVTLSCEQNLNHDAMYWYRQDPGQGLRLIYYSQIVNDFQKGDIAEGYSVSREKKESFPLTVTSAQKNPTAFYLCASSIDRDTEAFFGQGTRLTVV.

J is TRBJ2-3 and V is TRBV10-3, with 7 bases that match TRBD2. CDR3 length equals 15 residues. The germline gives CDR1 ENHRY, CDR2 SYGVKD. The V gene end was trimmed by 6 bases and the J gene end by 1 base; junction bases not matched to a gene: 7. In nucleotides, the CDR3 is TGTGCCATCAGGCTTGGGCTAGCGGGCACAGATACGCAGTATTTT. It is translated as CAIRLGLAGTDTQYF.

This clonotype was counted at least ten times. This chain joins TRBV28 and TRBJ1-5; 7 bases are a match to TRBD1. V lost 5 bases, J lost 7 bases, and 14 bases stayed unmatched. This CDR3 has 16 amino acids. Per germline, CDR1 MDHEN and CDR2 SYDVKM. As DNA, the CDR3 is TGTGCCAGCAGTCCTCCACCAGACAGGGTCAGACAGCCCCAGCATTTT. As protein: CASSPPPDRVRQPQHF. The whole variable domain, filled in from reference TRBV28 and TRBJ1-5, reads DVKVTQSSRYLVKRTGEKVFLECVQDMDHENMFWYRQDPGLGLRLIYFSYDVKMKEKGDIPEGYSVSREKKERFSLILESASTNQTSMYLCASSPPPDRVRQPQHFGDGTRLSIL.

This chain links TRBV10-3 with TRBJ1-4; no definite D call. CDR3 length: 12 residues. From germline, CDR1 is ENHRY and CDR2 SYGVKD. With 3 bases removed from V and 4 bases from J, the gap between germline ends came to 3 bases. DNA of the CDR3: TGTGCCATCAGTGAAGATAATGAAAAACTGTTTTTT. Translating it yields CAISEDNEKLFF.

This clonotype was picked up a small number of times. The chain recombines TRBV24-1 with TRBJ2-5; tentatively, D is TRBD1 (6 bases). Germline loops: CDR1 KGHDR, CDR2 SFDVKD. V lost 3 bases, J lost 3 bases, and 10 bases lay in between. This CDR3 contains 14 residues. The CDR3 DNA is TGTGCCACCAGTGATCCCGGACAGAAAGAGACCCAGTACTTC. Translating gives CATSDPGQKETQYF.

This clonotype has a count of ten or more. The rearrangement joins TRBV27 to TRBJ2-7, with a weak D call TRBD1 (5 bases). The V and J ends lost 5 bases and 4 bases respectively, with 12 bases between them. Germline lookup yields CDR1 MNHEY and CDR2 SMNVEV (reference sequence). This CDR3 contains 13 residues. CDR3 in DNA: TGTGCCAGCAGTCCCAGGGTCGCGTACGAGCAGTACTTC. It is translated as CASSPRVAYEQYF.

This clonotype was detected many times. The DNA for the CDR3 is TGTGCCAGCAGTCTTCCTAGCGGATACACAGATACGCAGTATTTT. It yields the protein CASSLPSGYTDTQYF. The chain joins TRBV28 to TRBJ2-3, with 7 nucleotides matching TRBD2. The V segment lost 5 bases and the J segment 2 bases; nucleotides outside the gene matches: 7. The CDR3 consists of 15 residues. The germline V gene encodes CDR1 MDHEN and CDR2 SYDVKM.

J is TRBJ1-4 and V is TRBV6-9; unclear D gene. This CDR3 is built from 16 residues. Germline lookup yields CDR1 MNHGY and CDR2 SVAAGI. V lost 3 bases to trimming and J lost 10 bases, with 21 bases between them. The CDR3 region has the DNA TGTGCCAGCAGTTACGAATTGGGAGGCGCCATGGGAAAACTGTTTTTT. Translation: CASSYELGGAMGKLFF.

J is TRBJ2-2 and V is TRBV5-6; 9 bases map to TRBD1. Losses at the gene ends were 3 bases for V and 6 bases for J; bases not matched to a gene: 6. The V gene's germline CDR1 is SGHDT and CDR2 YYEEEE. This CDR3 is 15 amino acids long. CDR3 DNA: TGTGCCAGCAGCTGGGGACAGGGCCTGCCCGGGGAGCTGTTTTTT. It codes for CASSWGQGLPGELFF.

This clonotype was found a few times. This chain uses TRBV20-1 with TRBJ1-2, with D perhaps matching TRBD1 (5 bases). CDR1 and CDR2 (germline): DFQATT, SNEGSKA (reference sequence). V lost 5 bases and J 8 bases, leaving 18 bases between the germline ends. The CDR3 has 13 amino acids. CDR3 region: CSAPGTAGGGYTF. The CDR3 bases are TGCAGTGCTCCCGGGACGGCCGGAGGGGGCTACACCTTC.

This chain connects TRBV19 to TRBJ2-1; TRBD2 aligns across 9 bases. Germline CDR1 reads LNHDA; CDR2 reads SQIVND (reference sequence). Trimming at V came to 2 bases and at J to 5 bases, leaving 4 bases not matched to a gene. This CDR3 is 15 amino acids long. CDR3 loop: CASSISSGVHNEQFF. CDR3 in DNA: TGTGCCAGTAGTATATCTAGCGGGGTCCACAATGAGCAGTTCTTC.

At least ten counts were recorded for this clonotype. The chain links TRBV18 to TRBJ2-3; maybe TRBD2 (6 bases). V lost 8 bases and J lost 2, with 8 bases in between. There are 12 residues in the CDR3. Germline V gene data show CDR1 as KGHSH and CDR2 as LQKENI. The CDR3 nucleotides are TGTGCCAGCAGGGACTTCACAGATACGCAGTATTTT. Protein product: CASRDFTDTQYF.

The chain recombines TRBV9 with TRBJ2-5; D unresolved. Germline V lookup: CDR1 SGDLS, CDR2 YYNGEE. V was cut by 2 bases and J by 2 bases, with 13 bases left in between. CDR3 length: 15 amino acids. Here the CDR3 reads CASSVNEGQQETQYF. CDR3 DNA sequence: TGTGCCAGCAGCGTTAATGAAGGCCAACAAGAGACCCAGTACTTC.

This clonotype was detected many times. J is TRBJ2-7 and V is TRBV5-1; 12 bases line up with TRBD1. CDR3 length equals 14 residues. V was clipped by 4 bases and J by 5 bases; unmatched bases: 4. Germline CDR1 SGHRS, CDR2 YFSETQ. CDR3 bases: TGCGCCAGCAGCCCAGGGACAGGGGGCCACGAGCAGTACTTC. Its protein product is CASSPGTGGHEQYF.

For this clonotype: A read error is possible here, since a much larger clone lies one base away. The chain is built from TRBV5-6 and TRBJ2-2, with TRBD1 as a possible D gene (5 bases). Per germline, CDR1 SGHDT and CDR2 YYEEEE. The CDR3 runs 15 residues. CDR3 coding DNA: TGTGCCGGCAGCTTAGAGTCAGGGTACACCGGGGAGCTGTTTTTT. Translating it yields CAGSLESGYTGELFF.

The gene calls are TRBV27 and TRBJ1-1, with TRBD1 matching 8 bases. From germline, CDR1 is MNHEY and CDR2 SMNVEV (reference sequence). This CDR3 is 13 amino acids long. Germline trimming cut 4 bases from V and 8 bases from J; bases unmatched to any gene: 6. The DNA for the CDR3 is TGTGCCAGCAGTTCCGGGACAGGTTTCGAAGCTTTCTTT. Its protein product is CASSSGTGFEAFF.

This clonotype has a count of ten or more. The chain is built from TRBV11-2 and TRBJ1-5; D gene unclear. CDR3 size: 13 residues. Trimming took off 0 bases at V and 4 bases at J, with 4 bases between the two ends. Germline V lookup: CDR1 SGHAT, CDR2 FQNNGV. This CDR3 is CASSLEQNQPQHF. The CDR3 nucleotides read TGTGCCAGCAGCTTAGAACAAAATCAGCCCCAGCATTTT.

This clonotype came up many times. The genes are TRBV20-1 and TRBJ2-7; 12 bases are shared with TRBD1. The CDR3 is made up of 16 amino acids. Germline V gene data show CDR1 as DFQATT and CDR2 as SNEGSKA (reference sequence). The CDR3 loop reads CSFGYPQGQGAHEQYF. The CDR3 region has the DNA TGCAGCTTTGGCTACCCTCAGGGACAGGGGGCCCACGAGCAGTACTTC.

This clonotype was seen at least ten times. This chain links TRBV28 with TRBJ2-1; 8 nucleotides match TRBD2. The CDR3 runs to 16 residues. CDR1 is MDHEN, CDR2 SYDVKM, per germline. Trimming cost V 5 bases and J 4 bases; bases outside gene matches: 10. CDR3 DNA sequence: TGTGCCAGCAGTGAAATAGTAGCGGGACCTTACAATGAGCAGTTCTTC. Encoded protein: CASSEIVAGPYNEQFF. The full variable domain, rest sourced from reference TRBV28 and TRBJ2-1, is DVKVTQSSRYLVKRTGEKVFLECVQDMDHENMFWYRQDPGLGLRLIYFSYDVKMKEKGDIPEGYSVSREKKERFSLILESASTNQTSMYLCASSEIVAGPYNEQFFGPGTRLTVL.

The chain combines TRBV20-1 with TRBJ1-2; possibly TRBD1 for D (5 bases). CDR1 DFQATT and CDR2 SNEGSKA come from the germline V gene (reference sequence). Trimming shortened V by 4 bases and J by 6 bases, and 9 bases separated the two germline ends. CDR3 size: 11 residues. The chain's CDR3 is CSAKGSDGYTF. The CDR3 DNA reads as TGCAGTGCTAAGGGGTCGGATGGCTACACCTTC.

V is TRBV13 and J is TRBJ1-2, with 7 bases lining up with TRBD1. This CDR3 spans 14 amino acids. Trimming cost V 5 bases and J 8 bases; bases outside gene matches: 11. Germline assignment: CDR1 PRHDT and CDR2 FYEKMQ (reference sequence). The CDR3 region has the DNA TGTGCCAGCAGCCTCTTACAGGGGAGGAGGGGCTACACCTTC. This gives the protein CASSLLQGRRGYTF.

This clonotype was recorded a few times. The chain employs TRBV29-1 and TRBJ2-7, with D unclear. V was shortened by 4 bases and J by 1 base, with 8 bases between the two germline ends. The CDR3 runs 12 residues. Per germline, CDR1 SQVTM and CDR2 ANQGSEA. The chain's CDR3 is CSVVWGSYEQYF. The CDR3 DNA reads as TGCAGCGTTGTGTGGGGATCCTACGAGCAGTACTTC.

This clonotype has at least ten counts. The chain links TRBV19 to TRBJ1-1, with no clear D. This CDR3 has 15 amino acids. Germline-derived CDR1 and CDR2 are LNHDA and SQIVND (reference sequence). V was clipped by 6 bases and J by 0 bases, with 14 bases between them. CDR3: CASRDLTAVNTEAFF. Written as DNA, the CDR3 is TGTGCCAGTAGAGATCTTACCGCCGTGAACACTGAAGCTTTCTTT.

In its sample, this clonotype was seen a few times. J is TRBJ2-5 and V is TRBV7-9; TRBD2 matches 7 bases. Germline-derived CDR1 and CDR2 are SEHNR and FQNEAQ (reference sequence). The CDR3 runs 18 residues. The ends lost 1 base at V and 5 bases at J; junction bases unmatched: 16. In nucleotides, the CDR3 is TGTGCCAGCAGCTTAGGAGGCGCTGCGGGAGATTTGGTGGAGACCCAGTACTTC. It specifies CASSLGGAAGDLVETQYF.